These 14 T cell receptor beta chains originate from one sample sequenced in a study of T cell responses to AZD1222 COVID-19 vaccine. The table came from immunoSEQ multiplex PCR; TCRdb's copy has only in-frame clones and leaves some out. The sample consists of 96,000 or so clones, 90% of them appearing once. The specimen comprised peripheral blood, sampled on day 0 of AZD1222 vaccination. Receptors originate from an adult in good health.

This clone came up once. The J gene is TRBJ2-1, the V gene TRBV2; 10 bases align to TRBD1. With V trimmed by 6 bases and J by 9 bases, 5 bases remained unmatched. This CDR3 is 13 amino acids long. Germline V gives CDR1 SNHLY, CDR2 FYNNEI. The CDR3: CASSSTGGGEQFF. CDR3 bases: TGTGCCAGCAGCTCGACAGGGGGCGGTGAGCAGTTCTTC.

The CDR3 sequence is CASTPGGGNQPQHF. Written as DNA, the CDR3 is TGTGCCAGCACCCCCGGGGGCGGGAATCAGCCCCAGCATTTT. The chain combines TRBV2 with TRBJ1-5, with a tentative D call TRBD1 (6 bases). Germline CDR1 and CDR2: SNHLY and FYNNEI. The CDR3 is 14 residues long. V was shortened by 7 bases and J by 4 bases, with 14 bases between the two germline ends.

This clone was counted a few times. This sequence joins TRBV4-3 and TRBJ1-1; no definite D call. Trimming removed 4 bases at V and 1 base at J, with 13 bases between. The CDR3 has 15 residues. CDR1 is LGHNA and CDR2 is YSLEER in the germline V gene. The CDR3 here is CASSPGGLKNTEAFF. CDR3 in DNA: TGCGCCAGCAGCCCCGGTGGTTTGAAGAACACTGAAGCTTTCTTT.

The chain recombines TRBV5-4 with TRBJ2-1; 8 bases are shared with TRBD1. Looked up from germline, CDR1 is SGHNT and CDR2 is YYREEE (reference sequence). Trimming removed 4 bases from V and 0 bases from J; junction bases left unmatched: 9. This CDR3 has 17 residues. CDR3 DNA: TGTGCCAGCAGCGCCCGGACAGGGCTAAGCTCCTACAATGAGCAGTTCTTC. Translating gives CASSARTGLSSYNEQFF.

This chain connects TRBV14 to TRBJ1-5; D gene ambiguous. Germline loops: CDR1 SGHDN, CDR2 FVKESK. The ends were cut back, 1 base at V and 3 bases at J, with 7 bases in the middle. The CDR3 extends over 14 amino acids. As DNA, the CDR3 is TGTGCCAGCAGCCAAGGGAGCGTCAATCAGCCCCAGCATTTT. It specifies CASSQGSVNQPQHF.

The CDR3 DNA follows: TGTGCCAGCAGCCTTGGGACAGGGGCCGACAATCAGCCCCAGCATTTT. It translates to CASSLGTGADNQPQHF. The V gene is TRBV7-9, the J gene TRBJ1-5; TRBD1 agrees at 10 bases. Germline V gene data show CDR1 as SEHNR and CDR2 as FQNEAQ (reference sequence). V was pared by 5 bases and J by 3 bases, with 7 bases of the junction left unmatched. CDR3 length equals 16 residues.

V usage is TRBV7-9 and J usage is TRBJ1-1; D gene ambiguous. This CDR3 contains 14 residues. The V end was cut by 7 bases, the J end by 1 base, with 13 bases between. CDR1 is SEHNR, CDR2 FQNEAQ, per germline (reference sequence). CDR3 DNA sequence: TGTGCCAGCACCGAATCGCACCCGAACACTGAAGCTTTCTTT. It is translated as CASTESHPNTEAFF.

This chain joins TRBV6-2 or TRBV6-3 and TRBJ2-1; 8 nucleotides agree with TRBD2. The germline gives CDR1 MNHEY, CDR2 SVGEGT. With V trimmed by 6 bases and J by 6 bases, 10 bases remained unmatched. The CDR3 is made up of 15 amino acids. CDR3 loop: CASSERISGINEQFF. CDR3 sequence (DNA): TGTGCCAGCAGCGAGAGGATTAGCGGGATCAATGAGCAGTTCTTC.

The chain has TRBV7-2 and TRBJ1-3; D gene unclear. The CDR3 length is 14 residues. V lost 1 base and J lost 0, with 4 bases in between. CDR1 SGHTA and CDR2 FQGNSA come from the germline V gene. The CDR3 DNA reads as TGTGCCAGCAGCTTAGTAAACTCTGGAAACACCATATATTTT. Translating it yields CASSLVNSGNTIYF.

The chain has TRBV19 and TRBJ2-5, with 7 bases lining up with TRBD2. The CDR3 loop spans 16 amino acids. The germline gives CDR1 LNHDA, CDR2 SQIVND (reference sequence). With V trimmed by 3 bases and J by 2 bases, 9 bases remained unmatched. The CDR3 DNA follows: TGTGCCAGTAGTATGGGGGGGAATGGCCTTCAAGAGACCCAGTACTTC. It codes for CASSMGGNGLQETQYF.

This clone was recorded once. The rearrangement links TRBV24-1 to TRBJ1-5; D may be TRBD1 (5 bases). The CDR3 contains 14 residues. Germline V gives CDR1 KGHDR, CDR2 SFDVKD. The germline V and J ends were trimmed by 2 bases and 8 bases, with 12 bases remaining between them. CDR3 loop: CATSDSGPSKPQHF. Written as DNA, the CDR3 is TGTGCCACCAGTGATTCAGGGCCTAGCAAGCCCCAGCATTTT.

This clone was seen once. Written as DNA, the CDR3 is TGTGCCAGCAGTCACAGGAACCCGGAAACCGGGGAGCTGTTTTTT. Translated, it gives CASSHRNPETGELFF. The V gene is TRBV6-2 or TRBV6-3, the J gene TRBJ2-2; tentative D call: TRBD1 (5 bases). Deletions cut 5 bases from V and 5 bases from J, with 15 bases between. Per the germline V gene, CDR1 is MNHEY and CDR2 is SVGEGT. The CDR3 has 15 amino acids.

V usage is TRBV5-1 and J usage is TRBJ2-7, with TRBD1 identical over 8 bases. Trimming took 0 bases from V and 4 from J; bases not matched to a gene: 6. CDR3 size: 15 residues. Germline assignment: CDR1 SGHRS and CDR2 YFSETQ. CDR3 coding DNA: TGCGCCAGCAGCTTGGTCCCGGGACAGGAGTACGAGCAGTACTTC. The encoded protein is CASSLVPGQEYEQYF.

The chain has TRBV24-1 and TRBJ2-1, with 7 nucleotides matching TRBD1. CDR1 is KGHDR, CDR2 SFDVKD, per germline. This CDR3 has 13 residues. J gave up 10 bases and V 5 bases, and 7 bases lay outside the gene matches. The CDR3 region is CATSGQGEREQFF. The CDR3 coding sequence is TGTGCCACCAGTGGGCAGGGGGAACGAGAGCAGTTCTTC.